Following are 22 T cell receptor beta chains from one sample sequenced in a study of CD8 T cells in Susac syndrome. RNA in amounts of roughly 0.45 to 1 ug was reverse transcribed with random hexamers. TCRdb analysed the immunoSEQ multiplex PCR reads with MiXCR anew, one entry per CDR3 protein. The repertoire holds 180,000 or so distinct CDR3 sequences, with approximately 94% as singletons. The sample was CD4+ T cells from PBMCs. The receptor set was obtained from a human donor in good health.

The chain links TRBV29-1 to TRBJ2-1; 13 positions match TRBD2. The junction had 5 bases not matched to a gene; V was cut back by 6 bases and J by 6 bases. The CDR3 runs 14 residues. The germline V gene has CDR1 SQVTM and CDR2 ANQGSEA. The CDR3 DNA reads TGCAGCGTCCTACTAGCGGGAGGGAGCAATGAGCAGTTCTTC. Translation gives CSVLLAGGSNEQFF.

This clonotype was seen once. This chain uses TRBV15 with TRBJ2-7; D is unresolved. The CDR3 is 15 residues long. Trimming took 0 bases from V and 0 from J, leaving 9 bases between them. The germline gives CDR1 LNHNV, CDR2 YYDKDF (reference sequence). CDR3 sequence reads: CATSRDLLNSYEQYF. Here the CDR3 DNA reads TGTGCCACCAGCAGAGATTTACTGAACTCCTACGAGCAGTACTTC.

The gene calls are TRBV20-1 and TRBJ1-1, with 8 bases fitting TRBD1. Germline V gene data show CDR1 as DFQATT and CDR2 as SNEGSKA (reference sequence). CDR3 length: 14 residues. Trimming cost V 2 bases and J 4 bases; bases outside gene matches: 6. The CDR3 region has the DNA TGCAGTGCTAGATTAAACAGGGGGGGCACTGAAGCTTTCTTT. It specifies CSARLNRGGTEAFF.

A note on this clonotype: Because it lacks the conserved phenylalanine or tryptophan at the end, this CDR3 is likely a read error. V gene TRBV29-1 combines with J gene TRBJ2-5; 8 positions match TRBD1. V dropped 3 bases and J dropped 4; count of bases not matched to a gene: 10. The CDR3 loop spans 15 amino acids. Looked up from germline, CDR1 is SQVTM and CDR2 is ANQGSEA. The CDR3 DNA is TGCAGCGTTGACGGGCCAGGGGGCTTTGGAGAGACCCAGTACTCC. Its protein product is CSVDGPGGFGETQYS.

This chain connects TRBV11-1 to TRBJ2-1, with D tentatively TRBD2 (5 bases). The CDR3 is 15 residues long. In germline, CDR1 is SGHAT, CDR2 FQDESV (reference sequence). The germline V and J ends were trimmed by 2 bases and 0 bases, with 8 bases remaining between them. Here the CDR3 reads CASSLFGDSYNEQFF. CDR3 bases: TGTGCCAGCAGCTTATTCGGGGACTCCTACAATGAGCAGTTCTTC.

The chain has TRBV6-5 and TRBJ2-2; D not certain. V lost 7 bases, J lost 0 bases, and 3 bases lay in between. The germline gives CDR1 MNHEY, CDR2 SVGAGI. The CDR3 totals 12 residues. CDR3 region: CASTANTGELFF. CDR3 in DNA: TGTGCCAGCACCGCGAACACCGGGGAGCTGTTTTTT.

This chain links TRBV7-2 with TRBJ2-2; D unresolved. The CDR3 contains 12 residues. Trimming left V 5 bases short and J 5 bases short, with 6 bases between. CDR1 is SGHTA and CDR2 is FQGNSA in the germline V gene. Here the CDR3 reads CASSEPTGELFF. In DNA form, the CDR3 reads TGTGCCAGCAGCGAACCAACCGGGGAGCTGTTTTTT. Full variable domain (remainder filled in from reference TRBV7-2 and TRBJ2-2): GAGVSQSPSNKVTEKGKDVELRCDPISGHTALYWYRQSLGQGLEFLIYFQGNSAPDKSGLPSDRFSAERTGGSVSTLTIQRTQQEDSAVYLCASSEPTGELFFGEGSRLTVL.

The V call is TRBV29-1, the J call TRBJ2-5; no firm D call. Germline V gene data show CDR1 as SQVTM and CDR2 as ANQGSEA. The CDR3 consists of 11 residues. V gave up 4 bases and J gave up 8 bases, with 11 bases separating them. The CDR3 sequence is CSVALQYTQYF. In nucleotides, the CDR3 is TGCAGCGTTGCCCTCCAATATACCCAGTACTTC.

The V call is TRBV11-2, the J call TRBJ2-3; D is unclear. Germline V gives CDR1 SGHAT, CDR2 FQNNGV. The CDR3 consists of 14 residues. V was cut by 9 bases and J by 2 bases, with 15 bases left in between. In nucleotides, the CDR3 is TGTGCCAGTCAAGTGTCACGATACACAGATACGCAGTATTTT. It codes for CASQVSRYTDTQYF.

The chain recombines TRBV29-1 with TRBJ1-2, with no clear D. V was cut by 4 bases and J by 6 bases, with 9 bases left in between. The CDR3 runs to 11 residues. Germline V CDR1 and CDR2: SQVTM, ANQGSEA. The CDR3 spells CSVVRANGYTF. In DNA form, the CDR3 reads TGCAGCGTTGTTCGGGCCAATGGCTACACCTTC.

The V gene is TRBV6-2 or TRBV6-3, the J gene TRBJ2-2; 7 positions match TRBD2. In germline, CDR1 is MNHEY, CDR2 SVGEGT. The trim removed 7 bases at V and 6 bases at J, leaving 8 bases unmatched. The CDR3 totals 14 residues. The CDR3 DNA sequence: TGTGCCAGCACCAAATCCGCGGGAGCCGGGGAGCTGTTTTTT. Its translation: CASTKSAGAGELFF.

The rearrangement joins TRBV7-2 to TRBJ2-7, with 8 bases fitting TRBD2. The CDR3 consists of 15 residues. The V and J ends lost 6 bases and 3 bases, in that order; junction bases with no gene match: 10. Germline V gives CDR1 SGHTA, CDR2 FQGNSA. The CDR3 reads CASSQSAGEYYEQYF. The CDR3 DNA reads TGTGCCAGCAGTCAATCAGCGGGAGAATACTACGAGCAGTACTTC.

The gene calls are TRBV3-1 and TRBJ2-1; 10 nucleotides match TRBD2. Germline CDR1 is LGHDT and CDR2 is YNNKEL (reference sequence). This CDR3 contains 20 residues. Trimming at V came to 0 bases and at J to 0 bases, leaving 11 bases not matched to a gene. CDR3 loop: CASSQERLWRLAGSYNEQFF. Written as DNA, the CDR3 is TGTGCCAGCAGCCAAGAACGACTATGGCGACTAGCGGGCTCCTACAATGAGCAGTTCTTC.

V and J are TRBV20-1 and TRBJ2-5, with D hard to call. Germline CDR1 and CDR2: DFQATT and SNEGSKA (reference sequence). There are 10 residues in the CDR3. Trimming removed 6 bases at V and 5 bases at J, with 7 bases between. This CDR3 reads CSATVETQYF. The CDR3 region has the DNA TGCAGTGCAACTGTGGAGACCCAGTACTTC.

The chain is built from TRBV6-2 or TRBV6-3 and TRBJ2-5; D tentatively fits TRBD1 or TRBD2 (5 bases each). With 5 bases removed from V and 2 bases from J, the gap between germline ends came to 15 bases. Germline values: CDR1 MNHEY, CDR2 SVGEGT. This CDR3 has 15 amino acids. This chain's CDR3 is CASSTGTARQETQYF. The CDR3, as DNA: TGTGCCAGCAGTACCGGGACGGCACGTCAAGAGACCCAGTACTTC.

This sequence joins TRBV3-1 and TRBJ2-5, with a possible D match to TRBD1 (6 bases). Germline V gene sequence: CDR1 LGHDT, CDR2 YNNKEL (reference sequence). This CDR3 contains 14 residues. Trimming cost V 6 bases and J 5 bases, with 16 bases left between them. CDR3 DNA: TGTGCCAGCAGTCGAAGGGGGTTGGATGAGACCCAGTACTTC. Protein sequence: CASSRRGLDETQYF.

This sequence joins TRBV18 and TRBJ2-5; TRBD1 might be the D (5 bases). The V gene lost 2 bases and the J gene lost 5 bases, with 12 bases spanning the gap. Germline V gene data show CDR1 as KGHSH and CDR2 as LQKENI. This CDR3 contains 14 residues. As DNA, the CDR3 is TGTGCCAGCTCACCATGGCAGGGTATTGAGACCCAGTACTTC. This gives the protein CASSPWQGIETQYF.

The V call is TRBV30, the J call TRBJ1-1; TRBD1 might be the D (5 bases). V was pared by 3 bases and J by 10 bases, with 18 bases between. Germline CDR1 is GTSNPN and CDR2 is SVGIG (reference sequence). This CDR3 has 13 residues. The DNA of the CDR3 is TGTGCCTGGAGCCTACAGGTGGGGGGGAGAGCTTTCTTT. Its protein is CAWSLQVGGRAFF.

V and J are TRBV30 and TRBJ2-5, with 7 bases lining up with TRBD2. Trimming took 5 bases from V and 5 from J; bases not matched to a gene: 2. Germline-derived CDR1 and CDR2 are GTSNPN and SVGIG (reference sequence). CDR3 length equals 11 residues. CDR3 DNA: TGTGCCTGGGGTAGCGGGGAGACCCAGTACTTC. Its protein product is CAWGSGETQYF.

V usage is TRBV2 and J usage is TRBJ2-1; no reliable D call. Deletions cut 2 bases from V and 8 bases from J, with 10 bases between. CDR1 is SNHLY, CDR2 FYNNEI, per germline. This CDR3 is built from 13 residues. CDR3 in DNA: TGTGCCAGCAGTGAAAACACCTGGGATGAGCAGTTCTTC. This gives the protein CASSENTWDEQFF. The whole variable domain, filled in from reference TRBV2 and TRBJ2-1, reads EPEVTQTPSHQVTQMGQEVILRCVPISNHLYFYWYRQILGQKVEFLVSFYNNEISEKSEIFDDQFSVERPDGSNFTLKIRSTKLEDSAMYFCASSENTWDEQFFGPGTRLTVL.

This clonotype turned up a few times. The chain combines TRBV9 with TRBJ2-7, with D possibly matching TRBD2 (6 bases). CDR3 size: 13 residues. In germline, CDR1 is SGDLS, CDR2 YYNGEE. V lost 5 bases and J 3 bases, leaving 12 bases between the germline ends. This CDR3 is CASRLGGFYEQYF. The CDR3 nucleotides read TGTGCCAGCAGGTTGGGGGGATTCTACGAGCAGTACTTC.

The chain combines TRBV3-1 with TRBJ2-1; 9 bases are shared with TRBD2. With V trimmed by 5 bases and J by 6 bases, 11 bases remained unmatched. This CDR3 is built from 16 residues. CDR1 is LGHDT and CDR2 is YNNKEL in the germline V gene (reference sequence). CDR3 nucleotide sequence: TGTGCCAGCAGCTCCTCCCCTAGCGGGATTGGCAATGAGCAGTTCTTC. Its translation: CASSSSPSGIGNEQFF.